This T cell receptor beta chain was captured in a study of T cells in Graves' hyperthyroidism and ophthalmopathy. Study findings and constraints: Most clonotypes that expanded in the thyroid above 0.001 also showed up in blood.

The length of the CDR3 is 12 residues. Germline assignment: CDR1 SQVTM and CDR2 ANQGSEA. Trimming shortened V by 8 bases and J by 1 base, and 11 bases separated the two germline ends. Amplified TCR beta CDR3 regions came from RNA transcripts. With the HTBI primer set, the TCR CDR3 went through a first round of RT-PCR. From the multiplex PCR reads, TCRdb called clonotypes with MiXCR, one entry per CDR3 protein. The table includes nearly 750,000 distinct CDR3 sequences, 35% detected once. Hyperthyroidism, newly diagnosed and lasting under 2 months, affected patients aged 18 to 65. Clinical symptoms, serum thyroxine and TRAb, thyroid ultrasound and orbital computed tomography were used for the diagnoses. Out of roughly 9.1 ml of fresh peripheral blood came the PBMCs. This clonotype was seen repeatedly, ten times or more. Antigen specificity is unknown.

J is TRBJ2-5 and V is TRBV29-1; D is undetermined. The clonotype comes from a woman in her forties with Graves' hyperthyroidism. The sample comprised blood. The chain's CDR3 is CSIGPVQETQYF. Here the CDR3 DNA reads TGCAGCATAGGGCCCGTCCAAGAGACCCAGTACTTC.